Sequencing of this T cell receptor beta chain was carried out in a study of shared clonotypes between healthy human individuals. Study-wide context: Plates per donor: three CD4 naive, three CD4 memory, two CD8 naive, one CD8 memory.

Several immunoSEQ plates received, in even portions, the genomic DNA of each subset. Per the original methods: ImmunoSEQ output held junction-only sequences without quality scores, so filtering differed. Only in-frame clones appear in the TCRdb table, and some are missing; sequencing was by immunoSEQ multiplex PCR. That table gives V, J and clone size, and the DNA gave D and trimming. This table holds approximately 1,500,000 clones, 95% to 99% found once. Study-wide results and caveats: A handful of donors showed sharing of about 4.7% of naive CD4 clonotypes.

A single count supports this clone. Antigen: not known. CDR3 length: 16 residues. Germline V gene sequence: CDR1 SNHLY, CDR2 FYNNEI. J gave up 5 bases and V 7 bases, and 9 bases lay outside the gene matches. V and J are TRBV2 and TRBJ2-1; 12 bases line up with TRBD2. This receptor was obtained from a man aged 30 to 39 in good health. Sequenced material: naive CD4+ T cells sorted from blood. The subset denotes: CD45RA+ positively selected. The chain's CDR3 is CASTRLAGVPNNEQFF. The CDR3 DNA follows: TGTGCCAGCACCAGACTAGCGGGAGTTCCAAACAATGAGCAGTTCTTC.